This paragraph covers one TCR beta chain sequence. This specimen belongs to a study of blood T cell repertoires in COVID-19. Repertoires were generated with immunoSEQ multiplex PCR, while TCRdb's copy carries only in-frame clones and drops some. The table lists 300,000 to 350,000 clones, about 87% of them singletons. The CDR3 runs 12 residues. J was trimmed by 7 bases and V by 6 bases; bases with no gene match: 5. The germline V gene encodes CDR1 SQVTM and CDR2 ANQGSEA. The origin of this receptor is a man aged 25 to 45 who had recovered from COVID-19. J is TRBJ1-1 and V is TRBV29-1, with 10 positions matching TRBD1. Sample: PBMCs or T cells enriched from blood (not recorded which). CDR3 in DNA: TGCAGCGTAACAGGACAGGGGGATGAAGCTTTCTTT. This translates into CSVTGQGDEAFF.